This T cell receptor beta chain was retrieved from a study of spatial heterogeneity in lung cancer. Overall study: TCR transcript abundance in tumor regions was strongly correlated with the T cell module score obtained from matched bulk RNA-seq.

The time point denotes: sample taken at primary tumor resection. 72 TRACERx patients with early, untreated non-small cell lung cancer donated samples. TCRdb reprocessed the 5' RACE reads with MiXCR, giving one entry per CDR3 protein. The data contain around 11,000 distinct CDR3 sequences, 9% to 13% of them singletons. This clonotype was seen a handful of times. Its antigen is as yet unknown. Trimming shortened V by 6 bases and J by 2 bases, and 25 bases separated the two germline ends. Germline V lookup: CDR1 SNHLY, CDR2 FYNNEI. The CDR3 is 18 amino acids. Study results and caveats: Ubiquitous and regional expanded TCR counts tracked ubiquitous and regional nonsynonymous mutations, respectively. Mutation counts in tumors were tracked by counts of expanded intratumoral alpha and beta TCRs.

This chain joins TRBV2 and TRBJ1-1, with D possibly being TRBD1 (5 bases). The sample consisted of lung tumor tissue, taken at surgery. This receptor was identified in a female donor with early-stage non-small cell lung cancer. For the CDR3, the DNA is TGTGCCAGCAGCCCTGGGCCGGGGGGAGACAAATTCAACACTGAAGCTTTCTTT. Amino acids: CASSPGPGGDKFNTEAFF.